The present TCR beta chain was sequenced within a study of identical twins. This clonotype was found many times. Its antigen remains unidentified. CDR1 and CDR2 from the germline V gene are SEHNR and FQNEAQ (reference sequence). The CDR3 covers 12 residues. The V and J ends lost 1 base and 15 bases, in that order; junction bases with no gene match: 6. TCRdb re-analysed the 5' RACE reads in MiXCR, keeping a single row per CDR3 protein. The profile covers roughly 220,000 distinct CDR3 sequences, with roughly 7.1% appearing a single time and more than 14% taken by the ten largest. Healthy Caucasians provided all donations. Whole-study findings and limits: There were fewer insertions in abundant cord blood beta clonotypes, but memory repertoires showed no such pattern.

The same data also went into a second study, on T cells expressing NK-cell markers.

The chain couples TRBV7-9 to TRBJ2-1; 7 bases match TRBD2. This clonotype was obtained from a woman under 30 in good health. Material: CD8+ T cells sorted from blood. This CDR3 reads CASSLERGTWFF. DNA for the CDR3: TGTGCCAGCAGCTTAGAGCGGGGCACATGGTTCTTC.